Shown below are 9 T cell receptor beta chains from a single sample sequenced in a study of T cell responses to AZD1222 COVID-19 vaccine. Sequenced by immunoSEQ multiplex PCR; TCRdb stores in-frame clones only, minus some. The table includes 150,000 to 200,000 clones, about nine tenths detected once. Source: peripheral blood, taken 28 days after the second AZD1222 dose. All receptors come from an adult who received the AZD1222 COVID-19 vaccine.

V is TRBV4-2 and J is TRBJ2-1, with TRBD2 as a possible D gene (7 bases). CDR1 and CDR2 from the germline V gene are LGHNA and YNFKEQ. This CDR3 is built from 15 residues. V lost 6 bases and J 4 bases, leaving 16 bases between the germline ends. CDR3 coding DNA: TGTGCCAGCAGTGGTGGGGGGGGCGCTTACAATGAGCAGTTCTTC. Its translation: CASSGGGGAYNEQFF.

The table lists this clone with a count of one. The chain recombines TRBV11-3 with TRBJ2-3, with D perhaps TRBD2 (7 bases). This CDR3 has 13 residues. CDR1 is SGHNT and CDR2 is YENEEA in the germline V gene. Trimming stripped 3 bases from V and 7 bases from J, with 11 bases between. The CDR3 spells CASSLGGDNTQYF. The CDR3 nucleotides are TGTGCCAGCAGCTTGGGAGGGGACAATACGCAGTATTTT.

The gene calls are TRBV3-1 (or the pseudogene TRBV3-2) and TRBJ1-3; the D is unclear. Germline V CDR1 and CDR2: LGHDT, YNNKEL (reference sequence). V lost 3 bases to trimming and J lost 0 bases, with 6 bases between them. The CDR3 is 14 amino acids. The CDR3 coding sequence is TGTGCCAGCAGCCATACAGCCTCTGGAAACACCATATATTTT. This gives the protein CASSHTASGNTIYF.

V is TRBV5-1 and J is TRBJ2-2; the D call may be TRBD1 or TRBD2 (5 bases each). Deletions cut 4 bases from V and 7 bases from J, with 14 bases between. CDR3 size: 14 residues. Looked up from germline, CDR1 is SGHRS and CDR2 is YFSETQ. The CDR3 DNA follows: TGCGCCAGCAGCGGGGGAGCAGTGGACGGGGAGCTGTTTTTT. Translating it yields CASSGGAVDGELFF.

The chain has TRBV7-9 and TRBJ1-1; no reliable D call. The CDR3 is made up of 12 amino acids. CDR1 SEHNR and CDR2 FQNEAQ come from the germline V gene (reference sequence). Trimming removed 3 bases at V and 10 bases at J, with 12 bases between. In DNA form, the CDR3 reads TGTGCCAGCAGCTTTACCGTCGAGGTAGCTTTCTTT. The encoded protein is CASSFTVEVAFF.

The V gene is TRBV7-8, the J gene TRBJ2-6; D uncertain. Germline V gives CDR1 SGHVS, CDR2 FQNEAQ. The CDR3 loop spans 16 amino acids. V lost 1 base and J 2 bases, leaving 9 bases between the germline ends. The CDR3 spells CASSLVWFPGANVLTF. The CDR3 bases are TGTGCCAGCAGCTTAGTGTGGTTTCCTGGGGCCAACGTCCTGACTTTC.

The rearrangement links TRBV13 to TRBJ2-7; D tentatively reads TRBD1 or TRBD2 (5 bases each). The CDR3 extends over 15 amino acids. Trimming took off 1 base at V and 0 bases at J, with 10 bases between the two ends. Per germline, CDR1 PRHDT and CDR2 FYEKMQ (reference sequence). CDR3 coding DNA: TGTGCCAGCAGCTTAGTTCGGGGCAGCTCCTACGAGCAGTACTTC. This sequence encodes CASSLVRGSSYEQYF.

The rearrangement uses TRBV11-2 and TRBJ2-1, with 7 bases lining up with TRBD1. The CDR3 covers 16 residues. Germline CDR1 reads SGHAT; CDR2 reads FQNNGV. V shed 1 base, J shed 9 bases, and the junction held 12 bases outside the gene matches. The CDR3 is CASSLVRQGLHAEQFF. The CDR3 region has the DNA TGTGCCAGCAGCTTAGTCAGACAGGGTCTTCACGCTGAGCAGTTCTTC.

The chain joins TRBV3-1 (or the pseudogene TRBV3-2) to TRBJ2-2; 12 nucleotides match TRBD2. Germline V lookup: CDR1 LGHDT, CDR2 YNNKEL (reference sequence). The CDR3 spans 16 residues. After removal of 9 bases from V and 1 base from J, the junction contained 6 bases not matched to a gene. CDR3 amino acids: CASLPGLAGNTGELFF. DNA of the CDR3: TGTGCCAGTCTACCGGGACTAGCGGGGAACACCGGGGAGCTGTTTTTT.